This T cell receptor beta chain was sequenced during a study of T cell responses to AZD1222 COVID-19 vaccine (dated by TCRdb to about 2021). For the study in its entirety: Because spike-specific TCR depth and breadth did not differ between the two schedules, AZD1222 recipients who got a second dose at roughly 4 weeks were pooled with those who got a second dose at roughly 12 weeks. A total of just over 230 trial participants underwent TCR sequencing, of whom about 210 had received two doses of AZD1222 and roughly 26 had received two doses of the MenACWY control vaccine. Trial participants were enrolled into age subgroups of 18-55, 56-69 and 70-plus years, which contained 148, 28 and 57 TCR-sequenced participants, respectively. The paper's findings and limits, for the study overall: The 56-69-year group was small, and its depth increase did not reach significance, likely because of low power. Nearly half of unique spike-specific TCRs reportedly recognized epitopes outside regions mutated in the B.1.351 and B.1.1.7 variants. A significant rise in spike-specific TCR breadth and depth was observed after two AZD1222 doses relative to day 0 and relative to MenACWY recipients. Participants were mostly white British, with more females than males. The authors suggested clonal diversity may have been underestimated. Because no day 14 peak-response samples were available, repertoires were characterized only after the peak T cell response. Vaccine-associated CD4 TCRs spanned the whole spike protein, with dominant responses in regions 160-218 and 743-854. Only five to seven AZD1222 recipients were SARS-CoV-2 seropositive at baseline, limiting conclusions about previously exposed vaccinees.

The time point label corresponds to: baseline before first vaccination. Samples from vaccinated people were obtained from the UK trials COV001 and COV002, which included a single-blind randomized controlled phase 2/3 trial of AZD1222 (ChAdOx1 nCoV-19) in healthy adults. For TCRbeta chain sequencing, PBMC samples from trial participants were taken at day 0 and at day 28 after the second dose. The CDR3 regions of human TCRbeta chains were analyzed by immunosequencing. The published analysis was carried out like this. Repertoire TCRs were matched against a reference library of SARS-CoV-2-specific TCRs generated with the MIRA antigen-specificity platform. Breadth was defined as the fraction of unique TCRs that were SARS-CoV-2-associated. Depth was defined as the fraction of total T cells that were SARS-CoV-2-associated. Each spike-specific TCR was assigned to its reactive spike region and to a CD4 or CD8 class using the MIRA data. Log10-transformed breadth and depth values were compared by one-way ANOVA with Sidak's multiple comparisons tests. TCRdb mirrors the immuneACCESS table, restricted to in-frame sequences. Some clones are absent from its copies; in checked studies, under half trace to an unresolved V gene, and the reason for the others is unknown. V, J and clone size reflect that table, while D and trimming were determined from the DNA. The sample records roughly 130,000 clones, 80% to 90% of which are singletons. The ten largest clones represent 1.5% to 2% of the sample.

To note about this clone: Its cognate antigen has yet to be identified. No much larger clone is present one base from it, and per-base qualities are unavailable.

V lost 6 bases and J lost 2 bases; the stretch between them is 14 bases long. Measured from the cysteine to the phenylalanine, the CDR3 is 15 residues long. Of the read, only the CDR3 DNA is kept; its 45 bases are in frame from base 1. The germline V gene (reference sequence) specifies MNHEY as CDR1 and SMNVEV as CDR2. The V and J genes are TRBV27 and TRBJ1-3; a tentative D match to TRBD1 spans 6 bases. Sequenced material: peripheral blood, taken on day 0 of AZD1222 vaccination. The TCR was taken from an adult in good health. The CDR3 loop reads CASRTLTGAGNTIYF. The nucleotides are TGTGCCAGCAGGACCTTGACAGGTGCTGGAAACACCATATATTTT.